The rows below give T cell receptor beta chains drawn from one sample of a study of T cells after yellow fever vaccination. TCRdb reanalysed the 5' RACE reads using MiXCR and keeps one entry per CDR3 protein. The table records some 350,000 distinct CDR3 sequences, approximately 9% of them present only once. The material was PBMCs, obtained on the day of the first yellow fever vaccination. These receptors were taken from a man aged 18 to 30 who received the YFV17D yellow fever vaccine. CDR3s include the opening cysteine and the closing phenylalanine or tryptophan. D genes are given only for firm matches. Expanded clones are given a class, and other clones once, few, many or no size at all.

CDR3 protein | CDR3 DNA | V gene | D gene | clone size | J gene
CSGSGGAGELFF | TGCAGCGGTTCCGGAGGGGCCGGGGAGCTGTTTTTT | TRBV29-1 | NA | few | TRBJ2-2
CASSSGDRSSFTF | TGTGCCAGCAGCTCTGGGGACAGGTCCAGCTTCACCTTC | TRBV5-4 | TRBD1 | NA | TRBJ1-2
CASSLTGQGALGYTF | TGCGCCAGCAGCTTGACGGGACAGGGGGCGTTGGGCTACACCTTC | TRBV5-1 | TRBD1 | NA | TRBJ1-2
CASSQDPSNPNTEAFF | TGCGCCAGCAGCCAAGATCCGTCAAACCCGAACACTGAAGCTTTCTTT | TRBV4-3 | NA | many | TRBJ1-1
CASSQQGFNQPQHF | TGTGCCAGCAGCCAACAGGGATTCAATCAGCCCCAGCATTTT | TRBV4-2 | NA | many | TRBJ1-5
CASSFRTGVYEQYF | TGTGCCAGCAGTTTCAGGACAGGGGTCTACGAGCAGTACTTC | TRBV6-5 | TRBD1 | few | TRBJ2-7
CSAPDRGPDTQYF | TGCAGTGCCCCCGACAGGGGCCCAGATACGCAGTATTTT | TRBV20-1 | TRBD1 | few | TRBJ2-3
CASSHDRGDRGRRETQYF | TGCGCCAGCAGCCATGACCGTGGAGACAGGGGGCGGAGAGAGACCCAGTACTTC | TRBV4-1 | TRBD1 | NA | TRBJ2-5
CASRKDDNEQFF | TGTGCCAGCAGGAAGGACGACAATGAGCAGTTCTTC | TRBV27 | NA | NA | TRBJ2-1
CASSQGLLNTEAFF | TGCGCCAGCAGCCAGGGATTATTGAACACTGAAGCTTTCTTT | TRBV4-1 | NA | many | TRBJ1-1
CASSLKASGGSNTGELFF | TGCGCCAGCAGCTTGAAAGCTAGCGGGGGGTCGAACACCGGGGAGCTGTTTTTT | TRBV5-1 | TRBD2 | few | TRBJ2-2
CASSSAPVYSGNTIYF | TGCGCCAGCAGCTCGGCCCCAGTCTACTCTGGAAACACCATATATTTT | TRBV5-1 | NA | NA | TRBJ1-3
CASSLSRGPNTEAFF | TGTGCCAGCAGTCTAAGTAGGGGACCGAACACTGAAGCTTTCTTT | TRBV27 | NA | NA | TRBJ1-1
CATSDLQHDTQYF | TGTGCCACCAGTGATTTGCAGCACGATACGCAGTATTTT | TRBV24-1 | NA | few | TRBJ2-3
CASSSRSTGDTQYF | TGTGCCAGCAGCTCGAGGAGCACGGGCGATACGCAGTATTTT | TRBV11-1 | NA | NA | TRBJ2-3
CASSGQGYRVGSYNSPLHF | TGTGCCAGCAGCGGACAGGGGTATAGGGTTGGATCCTATAATTCACCCCTCCACTTT | TRBV11-1 | TRBD1 | NA | TRBJ1-6
CATSDLQVHLNTEAFF | TGTGCCACCAGTGATTTGCAAGTTCATTTGAACACTGAAGCTTTCTTT | TRBV24-1 | NA | few | TRBJ1-1
CSVGGPAKNIQYF | TGCAGCGTTGGGGGACCGGCCAAAAACATTCAGTACTTC | TRBV29-1 | NA | NA | TRBJ2-4
CASSQDTGPYISQFF | TGCGCCAGCAGCCAAGACACAGGACCATACATCTCCCAGTTCTTC | TRBV4-1 | NA | many | TRBJ2-1
CASSPYRNGELFF | TGTGCCAGCAGTCCGTACCGTAACGGGGAGCTGTTTTTT | TRBV6-4 | NA | NA | TRBJ2-2
CSVAREGLAGRETQYF | TGCAGCGTTGCCCGCGAAGGACTAGCGGGGAGGGAGACCCAGTACTTC | TRBV29-1 | TRBD2 | few | TRBJ2-5
CASSFPGGTDTQYF | TGCGCCAGCAGCTTCCCGGGGGGCACAGATACGCAGTATTTT | TRBV5-1 | NA | many | TRBJ2-3
CSANGQTYEQYF | TGCAGTGCTAACGGACAGACCTACGAGCAGTACTTC | TRBV20-1 | NA | NA | TRBJ2-7
CASSENPGALGGYTF | TGTGCCAGCAGCGAGAACCCAGGGGCCCTCGGTGGCTACACCTTC | TRBV9 | NA | NA | TRBJ1-2
CASSAGEQETQYF | TGCGCCAGCAGCGCGGGGGAACAAGAGACCCAGTACTTC | TRBV5-1 | TRBD2 | many | TRBJ2-5
CASSRERSSYNEQFF | TGCGCCAGCAGCCGAGAGCGTAGCTCCTACAATGAGCAGTTCTTC | TRBV4-3 | NA | many | TRBJ2-1
CASSLGGSGVSYNEQFF | TGTGCCAGCAGTTTGGGGGGTAGCGGGGTCTCCTACAATGAGCAGTTCTTC | TRBV27 | TRBD2 | NA | TRBJ2-1
CASSPHQAGPSYNEQFF | TGTGCCAGCAGCCCACACCAAGCGGGGCCCTCCTACAATGAGCAGTTCTTC | TRBV7-3 | TRBD2 | many | TRBJ2-1
CASSPYPAGTGYNEQFF | TGTGCCAGCTCACCATATCCAGCCGGGACAGGGTACAATGAGCAGTTCTTC | TRBV18 | TRBD1 | few | TRBJ2-1
CASSPIQGPNTEAFF | TGCGCCAGCAGCCCCATCCAGGGGCCCAACACTGAAGCTTTCTTT | TRBV5-1 | NA | once | TRBJ1-1
CASPPGQNYNEQFF | TGCGCCAGCCCACCCGGACAGAACTACAATGAGCAGTTCTTC | TRBV10-1 | NA | NA | TRBJ2-1
CASSYLGGGMNEQFF | TGTGCCAGCAGTTACCTCGGCGGGGGGATGAATGAGCAGTTCTTC | TRBV6-2/TRBV6-3 | TRBD2 | NA | TRBJ2-1
CASSSSGGSGANVLTF | TGTGCCAGCAGCTCCTCGGGGGGCTCTGGGGCCAACGTCCTGACTTTC | TRBV7-2 | TRBD2 | few | TRBJ2-6
CASSKRGGNETQYF | TGTGCCAGCAGCAAACGGGGGGGGAATGAGACCCAGTACTTC | TRBV7-6 | TRBD2 | NA | TRBJ2-5
CASSVVLAGASTINEQFF | TGTGCCAGTAGTGTTGTACTAGCGGGGGCCTCTACTATCAATGAGCAGTTCTTC | TRBV19 | TRBD2 | NA | TRBJ2-1
CASSPRTSGGASTSTDTQYF | TGTGCCAGCTCACCAAGGACTAGCGGGGGAGCTTCCACTAGCACAGATACGCAGTATTTT | TRBV18 | TRBD2 | few | TRBJ2-3
CASSGHSINYGYTF | TGTGCCAGCAGCGGACACAGCATTAACTATGGCTACACCTTC | TRBV28 | NA | few | TRBJ1-2
CASSQDFRAREDEQFF | TGCGCCAGCAGCCAAGATTTTAGGGCCCGTGAGGATGAGCAGTTCTTC | TRBV4-3 | NA | many | TRBJ2-1
CASGYSERGRSYNEQFF | TGTGCCAGCGGCTATTCGGAGCGGGGCCGCTCCTACAATGAGCAGTTCTTC | TRBV7-2 | TRBD2 | few | TRBJ2-1
CASSLAPGTDGYTF | TGTGCCAGCAGTTTAGCCCCCGGGACCGATGGCTACACCTTC | TRBV12-3/TRBV12-4 | NA | NA | TRBJ1-2
CASSPGQHSNTEAFF | TGTGCCAGCAGCCCCGGACAGCACTCGAACACTGAAGCTTTCTTT | TRBV12-3/TRBV12-4 | NA | few | TRBJ1-1
CASSVSTSNEQFF | TGTGCCAGCAGCGTATCCACTAGCAATGAGCAGTTCTTC | TRBV9 | NA | many | TRBJ2-1
CASSLPGLTKNIQYF | TGTGCCAGCAGCCTCCCGGGTCTAACCAAAAACATTCAGTACTTC | TRBV28 | NA | few | TRBJ2-4
CASSPMTGENTEAFF | TGCGCCAGCAGCCCGATGACAGGGGAGAACACTGAAGCTTTCTTT | TRBV5-1 | TRBD1 | NA | TRBJ1-1
CASSYAGAGTEAFF | TGTGCCAGCAGTTATGCGGGCGCGGGCACTGAAGCTTTCTTT | TRBV6-5 | NA | few | TRBJ1-1
CASSAVGAPLGSYNEQFF | TGTGCCAGCAGCGCCGTCGGGGCCCCTCTTGGCTCCTACAATGAGCAGTTCTTC | TRBV2 | NA | NA | TRBJ2-1
CSAAGPNTEAFF | TGCAGCGCGGCAGGGCCCAACACTGAAGCTTTCTTT | TRBV20-1 | NA | many | TRBJ1-1
CASSQARSGHLNSPLHF | TGCGCCAGCAGCCAAGCTCGGTCGGGACACTTGAATTCACCCCTCCACTTT | TRBV4-1 | NA | many | TRBJ1-6
CASSPQEGTDTQYF | TGTGCCAGCAGCCCCCAGGAAGGGACTGATACGCAGTATTTT | TRBV4-2 | NA | NA | TRBJ2-3
CASSFSEGMNTEAFF | TGTGCCAGCAGTTTTTCAGAGGGGATGAACACTGAAGCTTTCTTT | TRBV12-3/TRBV12-4 | NA | NA | TRBJ1-1
CAASEAMNTEAFF | TGTGCCGCTAGCGAGGCTATGAACACTGAAGCTTTCTTT | TRBV7-9 | NA | NA | TRBJ1-1
CASSARGSLTDTQYF | TGTGCCAGCAGTGCCAGGGGGAGCCTCACAGATACGCAGTATTTT | TRBV12-3/TRBV12-4 | TRBD1 | NA | TRBJ2-3
CASSLPTEQETQYF | TGTGCCAGCAGCTTACCGACGGAGCAAGAGACCCAGTACTTC | TRBV5-4 | NA | many | TRBJ2-5
CAISGLPYGYTF | TGTGCCATCAGTGGGCTTCCCTATGGCTACACCTTC | TRBV10-3 | NA | NA | TRBJ1-2